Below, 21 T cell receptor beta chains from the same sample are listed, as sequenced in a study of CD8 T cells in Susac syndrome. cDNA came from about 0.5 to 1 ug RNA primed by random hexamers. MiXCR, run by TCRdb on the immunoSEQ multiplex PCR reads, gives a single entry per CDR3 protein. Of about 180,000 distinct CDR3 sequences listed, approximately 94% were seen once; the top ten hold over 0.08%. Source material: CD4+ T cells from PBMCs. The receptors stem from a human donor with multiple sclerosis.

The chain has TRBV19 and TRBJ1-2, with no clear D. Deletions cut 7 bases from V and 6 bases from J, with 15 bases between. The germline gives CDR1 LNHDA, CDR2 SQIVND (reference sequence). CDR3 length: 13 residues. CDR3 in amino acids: CASTPVLLHGYTF. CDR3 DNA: TGTGCCAGTACCCCGGTCCTGCTCCATGGCTACACCTTC.

As DNA, the CDR3 is TGTGCCTGGTACGGGACTAGCGGGAGAAATGAGCAGTTCTTC. Residues: CAWYGTSGRNEQFF. V and J are TRBV30 and TRBJ2-1; 14 bases agree with TRBD2. Germline V lookup: CDR1 GTSNPN, CDR2 SVGIG (reference sequence). CDR3 length: 14 amino acids. The trim removed 5 bases at V and 7 bases at J, leaving 4 bases unmatched.

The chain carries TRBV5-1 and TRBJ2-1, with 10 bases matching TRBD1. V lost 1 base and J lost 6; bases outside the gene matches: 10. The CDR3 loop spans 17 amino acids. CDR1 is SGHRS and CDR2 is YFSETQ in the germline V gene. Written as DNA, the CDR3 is TGCGCCAGCAGCTTGAGACAGGGGGCGTTGGGCCCCAATGAGCAGTTCTTC. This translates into CASSLRQGALGPNEQFF.

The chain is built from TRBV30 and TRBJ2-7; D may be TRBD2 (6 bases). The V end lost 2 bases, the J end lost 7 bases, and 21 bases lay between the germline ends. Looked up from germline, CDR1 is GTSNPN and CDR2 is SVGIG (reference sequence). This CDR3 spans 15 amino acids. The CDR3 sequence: CAWSTPGTLGLEQYF. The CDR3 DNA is TGTGCCTGGAGTACCCCCGGGACTCTAGGGCTGGAGCAGTACTTC.

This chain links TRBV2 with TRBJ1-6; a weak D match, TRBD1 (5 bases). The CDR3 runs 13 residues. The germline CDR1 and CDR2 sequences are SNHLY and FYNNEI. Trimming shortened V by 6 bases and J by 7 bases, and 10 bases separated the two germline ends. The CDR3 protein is CASSGDYNSPLHF. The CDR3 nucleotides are TGTGCCAGCAGCGGGGACTACAATTCACCCCTCCACTTT.

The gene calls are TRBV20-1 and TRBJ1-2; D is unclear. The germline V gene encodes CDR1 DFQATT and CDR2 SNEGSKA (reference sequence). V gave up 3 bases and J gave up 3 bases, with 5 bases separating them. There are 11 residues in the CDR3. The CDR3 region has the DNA TGCAGTGCTAGGTCGGACTATGGCTACACCTTC. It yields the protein CSARSDYGYTF.

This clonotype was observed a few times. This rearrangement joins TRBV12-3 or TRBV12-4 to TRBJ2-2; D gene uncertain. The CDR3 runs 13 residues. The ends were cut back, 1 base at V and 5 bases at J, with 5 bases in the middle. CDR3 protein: CASSLVGTGELFF. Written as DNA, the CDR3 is TGTGCCAGCAGTTTAGTGGGAACCGGGGAGCTGTTTTTT.

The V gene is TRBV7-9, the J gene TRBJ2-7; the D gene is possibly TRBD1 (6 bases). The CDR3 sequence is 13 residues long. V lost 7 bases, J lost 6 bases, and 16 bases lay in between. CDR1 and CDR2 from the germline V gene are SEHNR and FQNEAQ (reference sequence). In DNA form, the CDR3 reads TGTGCCAGCACCCTACTGACAGGTTCCGAGCAGTACTTC. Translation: CASTLLTGSEQYF. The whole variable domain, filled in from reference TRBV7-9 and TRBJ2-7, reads DTGVSQNPRHKITKRGQNVTFRCDPISEHNRLYWYRQTLGQGPEFLTYFQNEAQLEKSRLLSDRFSAERPKGSFSTLEIQRTEQGDSAMYLCASTLLTGSEQYFGPGTRLTVT.

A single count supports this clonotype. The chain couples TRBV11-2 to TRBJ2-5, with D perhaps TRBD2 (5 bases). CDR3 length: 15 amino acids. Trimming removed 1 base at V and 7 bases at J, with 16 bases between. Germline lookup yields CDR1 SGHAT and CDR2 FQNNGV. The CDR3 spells CASSLVLATSGTQYF. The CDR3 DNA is TGTGCCAGCAGCTTAGTCCTAGCCACTTCGGGGACCCAGTACTTC.

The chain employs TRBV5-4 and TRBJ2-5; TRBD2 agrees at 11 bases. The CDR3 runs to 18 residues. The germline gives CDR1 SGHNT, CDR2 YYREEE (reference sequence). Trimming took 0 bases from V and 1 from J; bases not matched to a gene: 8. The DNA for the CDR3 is TGTGCCAGCAGCTTGGGTGACTCGCTAGCGGGGGGCCAAGAGACCCAGTACTTC. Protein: CASSLGDSLAGGQETQYF.

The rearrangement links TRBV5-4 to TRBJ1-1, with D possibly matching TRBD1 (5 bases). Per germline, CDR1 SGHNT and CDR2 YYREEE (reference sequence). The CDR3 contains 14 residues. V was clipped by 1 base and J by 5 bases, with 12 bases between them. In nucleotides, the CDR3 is TGTGCCAGCAGCTTGTATGGCAGGGCAACTGAAGCTTTCTTT. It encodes CASSLYGRATEAFF.

CDR3 DNA sequence: TGTGCCACCAGTGATTTGCAGCCAGGGAAAGAGACCCAGTACTTC. This translates into CATSDLQPGKETQYF. V gene TRBV24-1 combines with J gene TRBJ2-5; D perhaps matches TRBD1 (5 bases). V shed 0 bases and J shed 3 bases, with 10 bases lying between them. CDR1 is KGHDR, CDR2 SFDVKD, per germline. The CDR3 consists of 15 residues.

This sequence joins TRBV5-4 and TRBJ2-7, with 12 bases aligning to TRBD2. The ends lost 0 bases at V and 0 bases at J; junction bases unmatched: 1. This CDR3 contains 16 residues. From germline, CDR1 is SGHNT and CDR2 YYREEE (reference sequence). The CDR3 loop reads CASSLGLAGASYEQYF. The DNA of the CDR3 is TGTGCCAGCAGCTTGGGACTAGCGGGAGCCTCCTACGAGCAGTACTTC.

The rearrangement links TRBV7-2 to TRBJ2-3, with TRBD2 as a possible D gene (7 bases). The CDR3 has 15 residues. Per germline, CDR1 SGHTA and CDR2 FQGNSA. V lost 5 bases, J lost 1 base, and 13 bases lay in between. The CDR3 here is CASSPLGGGTDTQYF. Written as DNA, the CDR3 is TGTGCCAGCAGCCCGTTAGGGGGGGGCACAGATACGCAGTATTTT.

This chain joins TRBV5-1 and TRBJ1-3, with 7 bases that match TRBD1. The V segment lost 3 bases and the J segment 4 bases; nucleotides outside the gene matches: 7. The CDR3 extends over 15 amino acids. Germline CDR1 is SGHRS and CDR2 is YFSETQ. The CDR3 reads CASSSGQAQGNTIYF. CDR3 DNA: TGCGCCAGCAGCTCCGGACAGGCCCAAGGAAACACCATATATTTT.

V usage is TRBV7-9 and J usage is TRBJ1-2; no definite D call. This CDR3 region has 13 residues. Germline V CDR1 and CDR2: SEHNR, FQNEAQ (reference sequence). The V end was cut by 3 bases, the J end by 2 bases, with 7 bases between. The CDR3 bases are TGTGCCAGCAGCTTTGGGGAAAACTATGGCTACACCTTC. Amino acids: CASSFGENYGYTF.

The CDR3 coding sequence is TGTGCCAGCAGCGCTGGACTAGCGGGCAACAATGAGCAGTTCTTC. Translating it yields CASSAGLAGNNEQFF. The V and J genes are TRBV9 and TRBJ2-1, with TRBD2 identical over 11 bases. The CDR3 consists of 15 residues. CDR1 and CDR2 (germline): SGDLS, YYNGEE. V lost 3 bases and J lost 5; bases outside the gene matches: 4.

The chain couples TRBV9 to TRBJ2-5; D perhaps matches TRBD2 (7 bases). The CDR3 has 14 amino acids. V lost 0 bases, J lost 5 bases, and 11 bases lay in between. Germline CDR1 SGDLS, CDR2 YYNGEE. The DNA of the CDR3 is TGTGCCAGCAGCGTAGAGGGGGGGGTCGAGACCCAGTACTTC. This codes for CASSVEGGVETQYF.

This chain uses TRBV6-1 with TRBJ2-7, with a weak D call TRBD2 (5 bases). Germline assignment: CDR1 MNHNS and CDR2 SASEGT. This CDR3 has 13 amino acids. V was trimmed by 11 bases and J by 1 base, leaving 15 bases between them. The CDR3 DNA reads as TGTGCCGGTCGGGGAGCGGCGTCCTACGAGCAGTACTTC. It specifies CAGRGAASYEQYF.

CDR3: CAWSGLSAQYF. The CDR3 nucleotides are TGTGCCTGGAGTGGGTTATCAGCGCAGTATTTT. The rearrangement joins TRBV30 to TRBJ2-3, with no clear D. Trimming pared 1 base from V and 10 bases from J, leaving 9 bases between. The CDR3 is 11 amino acids. CDR1 GTSNPN and CDR2 SVGIG come from the germline V gene (reference sequence).

The CDR3 DNA reads as TGTGCCACCCGACTAGCGGGAGAACAGACCCAGTACTTC. Translated: CATRLAGEQTQYF. This chain joins TRBV10-3 and TRBJ2-5, with 12 positions matching TRBD2. V trimming: 10 bases; J trimming: 6 bases; junction bases outside the gene matches: 6. In germline, CDR1 is ENHRY, CDR2 SYGVKD. This CDR3 contains 13 residues.